The clone carrying this T cell receptor beta chain has at least ten counts. What it recognizes is unknown. Trimming removed 3 bases at V and 0 bases at J, with 12 bases between. This CDR3 is 14 amino acids long. The germline gives CDR1 DFQATT, CDR2 SNEGSKA (reference sequence). The sample is drawn from a study of neurological immune-mediated disorders. Overall study findings and caveats: Neither clinical nor MRI features were found to be associated with the multiple sclerosis repertoire cluster. Phylogenetically, 18 of 34 multiple sclerosis patients' repertoires fell into one related-CDR3 cluster, a possible signature.

The cDNA was synthesized by 5'RACE incorporating 10-nucleotide random UMIs. TCRdb analysed the 5' RACE reads with MiXCR anew, one entry per CDR3 protein. The sample lists 80,000 to 85,000 distinct CDR3 sequences; 2% to 3% were seen once. The receptor was isolated from a woman aged 25 to 39 with multiple sclerosis. The J gene is TRBJ2-7, the V gene TRBV20-1, with D possibly being TRBD1 (5 bases). Sequencing was carried out using PBMCs. This chain's CDR3 is CSASAGYPSYEQYF. CDR3 DNA sequence: TGCAGTGCTAGCGCAGGGTACCCCTCCTACGAGCAGTACTTC.